This T cell receptor beta chain was recorded in a study of control samples from healthy donors and cancer patients. This CDR3 is 16 amino acids long. Germline V gene data show CDR1 as SQVTM and CDR2 as ANQGSEA. V was clipped by 3 bases and J by 0 bases; unmatched bases: 8. Data came from immunoSEQ multiplex PCR; TCRdb stores just in-frame clones and leaves some out. This table holds almost 85,000 clones, 84% found once. This clonotype originated in a man aged 60-69 years with head and neck cancer. The rearrangement uses TRBV29-1 and TRBJ1-2, with 9 bases that match TRBD1. Sequencing was performed on PBMCs. DNA for the CDR3: TGCAGCGTTGAGGGGGGACAGGGAATTTCTAACTATGGCTACACCTTC. Amino acids: CSVEGGQGISNYGYTF.